This TCR beta chain emerged from a study of cytomegalovirus exposure and HLA in healthy donors. The PCR had 60 Vbeta and 13 Jbeta primers. The repertoire was sequenced with immunoSEQ multiplex PCR; TCRdb's copy has only in-frame clones and lacks some. The sample includes 150,000 to 200,000 clones, around 79% of them seen just once. Details on this clone: Its antigen is unidentified.

Overall study findings and caveats: Among TCR beta chains, those listed as cytomegalovirus-associated numbered over 150. CMV serostatus was the only immune exposure information that was available.

This clonotype was sampled from a woman aged 35 to 49 in good health and CMV-seronegative. Input material: PBMCs.

The CDR3 DNA follows: TGTGCCAGCAGCTTGGGGCTAGCGTACCAAGAGACCCAGTACTTC. Translating gives CASSLGLAYQETQYF. The J gene is TRBJ2-5, the V gene TRBV11-1; D is perhaps TRBD2 (6 bases). V was shortened by 3 bases and J by 0 bases, with 11 bases between the two germline ends. CDR3 length: 15 residues. Germline assignment: CDR1 SGHAT and CDR2 FQDESV (reference sequence).